Given below is one T cell receptor (beta chain) in context. The data were produced by immunoSEQ multiplex PCR, yet TCRdb's version contains in-frame clones alone and is incomplete. The sample shows 4,000 to 6,000 clones, about 80% of them seen only once. The data were taken from a study of T cell changes during pregnancy in multiple sclerosis. Germline values: CDR1 SGHTA, CDR2 FQGNSA. CDR3 length equals 15 residues. Trimming removed 5 bases from V and 3 bases from J, with 14 bases in between. This specimen was CD8+ T cells from peripheral blood mononuclear cells, taken in the second trimester of pregnancy. This sequence joins TRBV7-2 and TRBJ1-5, with a weak D call TRBD1 (6 bases). The sequence came from a female donor in good health, enrolled as a control in a pregnancy study. The CDR3 nucleotides are TGTGCCAGCAGCCCGACCCGGACAGACAATCAGCCCCAGCATTTT. Protein sequence: CASSPTRTDNQPQHF.